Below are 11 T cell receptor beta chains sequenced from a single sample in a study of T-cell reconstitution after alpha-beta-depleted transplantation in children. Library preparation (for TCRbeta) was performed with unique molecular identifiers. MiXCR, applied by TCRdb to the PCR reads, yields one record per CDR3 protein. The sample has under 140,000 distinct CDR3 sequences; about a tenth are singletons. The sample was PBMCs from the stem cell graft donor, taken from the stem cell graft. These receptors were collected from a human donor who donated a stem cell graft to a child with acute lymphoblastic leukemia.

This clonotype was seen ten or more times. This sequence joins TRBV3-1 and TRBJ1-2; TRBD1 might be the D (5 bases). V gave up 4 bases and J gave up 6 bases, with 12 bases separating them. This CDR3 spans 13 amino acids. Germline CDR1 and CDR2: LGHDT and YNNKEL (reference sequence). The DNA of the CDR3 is TGTGCCAGCAGCCGAGCCCAGGGAGATGGCTACACCTTC. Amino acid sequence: CASSRAQGDGYTF.

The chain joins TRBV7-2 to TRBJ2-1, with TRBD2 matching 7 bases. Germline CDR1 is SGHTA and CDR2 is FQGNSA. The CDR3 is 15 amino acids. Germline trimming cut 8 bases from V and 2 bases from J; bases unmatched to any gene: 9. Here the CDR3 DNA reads TGTGCCAGCGAGGGTGCGGGGGTCACCTACAATGAGCAGTTCTTC. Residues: CASEGAGVTYNEQFF.

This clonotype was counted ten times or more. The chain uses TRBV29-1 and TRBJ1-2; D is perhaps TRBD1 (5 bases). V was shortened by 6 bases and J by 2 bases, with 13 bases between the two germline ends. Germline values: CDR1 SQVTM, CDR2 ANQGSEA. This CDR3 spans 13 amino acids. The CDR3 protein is CSVGGGSNYGYTF. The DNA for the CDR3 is TGCAGCGTCGGCGGGGGATCCAACTATGGCTACACCTTC. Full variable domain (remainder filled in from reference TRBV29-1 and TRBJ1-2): SAVISQKPSRDICQRGTSLTIQCQVDSQVTMMFWYRQQPGQSLTLIATANQGSEATYESGFVIDKFPISRPNLTFSTLTVSNMSPEDSSIYLCSVGGGSNYGYTFGSGTRLTVV.

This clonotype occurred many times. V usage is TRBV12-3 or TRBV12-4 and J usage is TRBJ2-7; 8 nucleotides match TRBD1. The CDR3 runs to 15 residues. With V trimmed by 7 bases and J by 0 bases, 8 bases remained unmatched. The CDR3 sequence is CASTSGQGSSYEQYF. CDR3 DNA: TGTGCCAGCACCTCCGGACAGGGTAGCTCCTACGAGCAGTACTTC.

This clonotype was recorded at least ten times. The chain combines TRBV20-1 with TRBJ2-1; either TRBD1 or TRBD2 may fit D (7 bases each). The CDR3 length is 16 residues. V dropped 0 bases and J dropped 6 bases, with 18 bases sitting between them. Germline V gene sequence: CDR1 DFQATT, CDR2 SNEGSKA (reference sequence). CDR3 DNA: TGCAGTGCTAGAGATCCCCTGACAGGGAGGGTCAATGAGCAGTTCTTC. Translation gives CSARDPLTGRVNEQFF.

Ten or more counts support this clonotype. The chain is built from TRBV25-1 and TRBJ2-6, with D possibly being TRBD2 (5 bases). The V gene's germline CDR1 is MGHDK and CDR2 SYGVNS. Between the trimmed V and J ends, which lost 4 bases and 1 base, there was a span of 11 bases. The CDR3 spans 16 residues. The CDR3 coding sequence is TGTGCCAGCAGTGGGGTTGACTATTCTGGGGCCAACGTCCTGACTTTC. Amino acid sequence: CASSGVDYSGANVLTF.

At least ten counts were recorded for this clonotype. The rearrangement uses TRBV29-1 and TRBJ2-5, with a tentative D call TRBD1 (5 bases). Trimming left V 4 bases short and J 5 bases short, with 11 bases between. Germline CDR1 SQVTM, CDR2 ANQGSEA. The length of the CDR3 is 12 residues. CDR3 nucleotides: TGCAGCGTTGCGTCAGGGCGTGAGACCCAGTACTTC. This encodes CSVASGRETQYF.

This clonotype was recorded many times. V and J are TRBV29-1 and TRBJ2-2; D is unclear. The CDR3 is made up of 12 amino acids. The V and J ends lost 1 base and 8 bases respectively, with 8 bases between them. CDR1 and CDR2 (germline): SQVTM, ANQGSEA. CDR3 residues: CSVEGAGGELFF. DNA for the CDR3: TGCAGCGTTGAAGGAGCTGGGGGGGAGCTGTTTTTT.

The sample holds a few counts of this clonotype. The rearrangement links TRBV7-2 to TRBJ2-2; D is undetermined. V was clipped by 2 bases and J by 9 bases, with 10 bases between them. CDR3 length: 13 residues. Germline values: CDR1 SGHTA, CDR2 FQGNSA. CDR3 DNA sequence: TGTGCCAGCAGCTTACCTTCGACTTGGGAGCTGTTTTTT. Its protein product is CASSLPSTWELFF.

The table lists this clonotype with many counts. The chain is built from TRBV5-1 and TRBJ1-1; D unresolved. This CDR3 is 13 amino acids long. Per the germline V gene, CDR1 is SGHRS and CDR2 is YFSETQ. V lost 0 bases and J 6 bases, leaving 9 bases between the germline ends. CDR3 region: CASSLVSGAEAFF. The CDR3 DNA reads TGCGCCAGCAGCTTGGTCTCGGGCGCTGAAGCTTTCTTT.

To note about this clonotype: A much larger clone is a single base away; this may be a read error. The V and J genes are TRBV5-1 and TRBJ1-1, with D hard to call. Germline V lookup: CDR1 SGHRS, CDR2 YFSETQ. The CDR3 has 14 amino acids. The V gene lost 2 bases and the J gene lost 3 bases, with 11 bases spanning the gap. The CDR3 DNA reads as TGCGCCAGCAGCTTATGGGGAATGGACACTGAAGCTTTCTTT. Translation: CASSLWGMDTEAFF. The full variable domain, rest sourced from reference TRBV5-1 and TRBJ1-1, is KAGVTQTPRYLIKTRGQQVTLSCSPISGHRSVSWYQQTPGQGLQFLFEYFSETQRNKGNFPGRFSGRQFSNSRSEMNVSTLELGDSALYLCASSLWGMDTEAFFGQGTRLTVV.